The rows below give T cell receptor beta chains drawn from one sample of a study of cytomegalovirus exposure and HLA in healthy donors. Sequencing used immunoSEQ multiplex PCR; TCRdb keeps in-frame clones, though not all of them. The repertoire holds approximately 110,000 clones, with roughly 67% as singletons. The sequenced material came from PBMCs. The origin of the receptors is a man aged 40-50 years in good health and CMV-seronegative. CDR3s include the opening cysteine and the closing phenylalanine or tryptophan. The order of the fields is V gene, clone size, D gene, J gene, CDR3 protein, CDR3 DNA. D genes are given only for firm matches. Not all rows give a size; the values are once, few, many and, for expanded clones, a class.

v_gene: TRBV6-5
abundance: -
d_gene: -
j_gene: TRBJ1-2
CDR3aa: CASSPREVRYGYTF
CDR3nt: TGTGCCAGCAGTCCGCGGGAGGTGCGGTATGGCTACACCTTC

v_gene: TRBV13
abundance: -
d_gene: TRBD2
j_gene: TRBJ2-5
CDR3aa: CASSLGGYKMTQYF
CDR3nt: TGTGCCAGCAGCCTGGGGGGGTACAAGATGACCCAGTACTTC

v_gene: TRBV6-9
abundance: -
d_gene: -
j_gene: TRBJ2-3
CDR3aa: CASTPFTDTQYF
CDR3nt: TGTGCCAGCACCCCCTTCACAGATACGCAGTATTTT

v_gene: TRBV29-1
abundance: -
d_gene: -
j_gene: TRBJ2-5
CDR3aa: CSVEGPGHGQETQYF
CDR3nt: TGCAGCGTTGAAGGTCCGGGACACGGCCAAGAGACCCAGTACTTC

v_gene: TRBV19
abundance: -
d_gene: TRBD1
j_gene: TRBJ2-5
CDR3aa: CASSPGQGGKTQYF
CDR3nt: TGTGCCAGTAGTCCCGGACAGGGTGGGAAGACCCAGTACTTC

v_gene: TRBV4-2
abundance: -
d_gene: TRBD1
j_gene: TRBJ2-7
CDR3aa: CASSQEAGQDILSSYEQYF
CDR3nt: TGTGCCAGCAGCCAAGAGGCGGGACAGGACATTCTCAGCTCCTACGAGCAGTACTTC

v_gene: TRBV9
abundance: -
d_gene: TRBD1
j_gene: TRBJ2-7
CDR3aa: CASSVEGRDSSYEQYF
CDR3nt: TGTGCCAGCAGCGTAGAAGGAAGGGACAGCTCCTACGAGCAGTACTTC

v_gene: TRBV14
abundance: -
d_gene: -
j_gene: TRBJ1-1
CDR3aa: CASALTAGNTEAFF
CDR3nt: TGTGCCAGCGCCTTGACCGCGGGCAACACTGAAGCTTTCTTT

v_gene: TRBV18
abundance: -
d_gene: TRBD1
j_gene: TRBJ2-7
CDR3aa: CASSLGDRVEQYF
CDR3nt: TGTGCCAGCTCACTCGGGGACAGGGTCGAGCAGTACTTC

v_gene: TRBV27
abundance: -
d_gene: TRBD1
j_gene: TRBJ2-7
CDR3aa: CASSHPIGQGVYEQYF
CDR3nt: TGTGCCAGCAGTCACCCGATTGGACAGGGGGTCTACGAGCAGTACTTC

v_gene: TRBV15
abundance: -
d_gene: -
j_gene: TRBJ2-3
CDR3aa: CATSSLGSWRSTDTQYF
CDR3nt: TGTGCCACCAGCAGCCTAGGCTCCTGGCGGAGCACAGATACGCAGTATTTT

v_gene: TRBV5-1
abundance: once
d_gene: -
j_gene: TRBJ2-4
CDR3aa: CASSLVGVGANIQYF
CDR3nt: TGCGCCAGCAGCTTGGTAGGGGTTGGGGCAAACATTCAGTACTTC

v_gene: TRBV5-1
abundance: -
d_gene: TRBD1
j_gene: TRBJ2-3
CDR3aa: CASSSGTARSTDTQYF
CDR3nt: TGCGCCAGCAGCTCGGGGACAGCAAGGAGCACAGATACGCAGTATTTT

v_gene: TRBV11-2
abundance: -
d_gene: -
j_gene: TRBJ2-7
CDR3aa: CASSSQFQVGSYEQYF
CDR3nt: TGTGCCAGCAGCTCACAATTTCAGGTTGGCTCCTACGAGCAGTACTTC

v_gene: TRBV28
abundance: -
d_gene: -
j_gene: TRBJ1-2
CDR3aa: CASRPTSESDGYTF
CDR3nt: TGTGCCAGCAGACCAACGAGCGAGAGTGATGGCTACACCTTC

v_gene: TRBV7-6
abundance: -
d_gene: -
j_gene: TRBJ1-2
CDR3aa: CASSPGTGTSYYGYTF
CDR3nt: TGTGCCAGCAGCCCAGGAACAGGGACAAGCTACTATGGCTACACCTTC

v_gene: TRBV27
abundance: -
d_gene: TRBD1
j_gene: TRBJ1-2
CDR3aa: CASSLTGGEYGYTF
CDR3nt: TGTGCCAGCAGTTTGACAGGGGGCGAGTATGGCTACACCTTC

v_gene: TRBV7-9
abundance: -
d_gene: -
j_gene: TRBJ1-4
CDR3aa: CSSSLSGEKLFF
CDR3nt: TGTTCCAGCAGCCTGTCAGGGGAAAAACTGTTTTTT

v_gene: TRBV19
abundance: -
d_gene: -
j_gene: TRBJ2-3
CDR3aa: CASLHGSRGTQYF
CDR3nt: TGTGCCAGTCTCCATGGGTCGCGGGGCACGCAGTATTTT

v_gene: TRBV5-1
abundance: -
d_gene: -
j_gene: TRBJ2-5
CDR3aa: CASSDYDLEKYF
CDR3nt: TGCGCCAGCAGCGATTACGACTTAGAGAAGTACTTC

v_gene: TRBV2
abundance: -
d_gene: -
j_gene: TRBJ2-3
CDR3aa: CASSDAGLGTDTQYF
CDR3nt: TGTGCCAGCAGTGACGCGGGATTAGGAACAGATACGCAGTATTTT

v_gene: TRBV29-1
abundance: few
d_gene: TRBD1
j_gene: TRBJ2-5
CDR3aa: CSLGQGQETQYF
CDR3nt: TGCAGCCTGGGACAGGGACAGGAGACCCAGTACTTC

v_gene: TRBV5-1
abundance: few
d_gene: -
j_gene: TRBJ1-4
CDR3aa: CASSTGPRRRKLFF
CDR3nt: TGCGCCAGCAGCACAGGACCCCGTAGACGGAAACTGTTTTTT

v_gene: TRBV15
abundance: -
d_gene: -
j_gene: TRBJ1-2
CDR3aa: CATSFSTNRDYGYTF
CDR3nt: TGTGCCACCAGCTTTTCCACTAACAGGGACTATGGCTACACCTTC

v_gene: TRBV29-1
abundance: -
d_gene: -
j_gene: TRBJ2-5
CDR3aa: CSAHGIQETQYF
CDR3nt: TGCAGCGCCCACGGGATCCAAGAGACCCAGTACTTC

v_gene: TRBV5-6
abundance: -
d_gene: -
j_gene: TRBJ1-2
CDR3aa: CASGQANYGYTF
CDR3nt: TGTGCCAGCGGTCAGGCTAACTATGGCTACACCTTC

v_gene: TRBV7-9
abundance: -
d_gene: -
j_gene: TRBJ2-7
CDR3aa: CASSLDGGEQYF
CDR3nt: TGTGCCAGCAGCTTAGATGGCGGGGAGCAGTACTTC

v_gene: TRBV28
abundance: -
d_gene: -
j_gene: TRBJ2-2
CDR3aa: CASTKGDTGELFF
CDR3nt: TGTGCCAGCACCAAGGGAGATACCGGGGAGCTGTTTTTT

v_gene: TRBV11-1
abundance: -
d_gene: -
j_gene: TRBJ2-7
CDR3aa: CASNLDSEGEQYF
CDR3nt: TGTGCCAGCAACCTGGACAGTGAGGGAGAGCAGTACTTC

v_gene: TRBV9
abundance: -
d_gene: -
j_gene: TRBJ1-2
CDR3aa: CASIKGGGYGYTF
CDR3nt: TGTGCCAGCATCAAAGGGGGGGGGTATGGCTACACCTTC

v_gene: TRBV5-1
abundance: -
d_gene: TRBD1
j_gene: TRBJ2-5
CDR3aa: CASSTTGGAETQYF
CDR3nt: TGCGCCAGCAGTACGACAGGGGGCGCAGAGACCCAGTACTTC

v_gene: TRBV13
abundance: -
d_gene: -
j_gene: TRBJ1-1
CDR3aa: CASSFWGVQTLGEAFF
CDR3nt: TGTGCCAGCAGCTTTTGGGGGGTGCAAACTTTGGGTGAAGCTTTCTTT

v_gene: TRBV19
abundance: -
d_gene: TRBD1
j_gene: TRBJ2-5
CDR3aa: CASSPWDRGMETQYF
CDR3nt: TGTGCCAGTAGTCCCTGGGACAGGGGTATGGAGACCCAGTACTTC

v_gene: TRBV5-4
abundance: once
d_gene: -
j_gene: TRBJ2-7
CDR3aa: CASSLHPDYSYEQYF
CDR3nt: TGTGCCAGCAGCTTGCATCCGGACTACTCCTACGAGCAGTACTTC

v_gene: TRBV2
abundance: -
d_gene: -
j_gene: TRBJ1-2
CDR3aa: CASSEGRNYGYTF
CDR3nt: TGTGCCAGCAGTGAGGGCAGGAACTATGGCTACACCTTC